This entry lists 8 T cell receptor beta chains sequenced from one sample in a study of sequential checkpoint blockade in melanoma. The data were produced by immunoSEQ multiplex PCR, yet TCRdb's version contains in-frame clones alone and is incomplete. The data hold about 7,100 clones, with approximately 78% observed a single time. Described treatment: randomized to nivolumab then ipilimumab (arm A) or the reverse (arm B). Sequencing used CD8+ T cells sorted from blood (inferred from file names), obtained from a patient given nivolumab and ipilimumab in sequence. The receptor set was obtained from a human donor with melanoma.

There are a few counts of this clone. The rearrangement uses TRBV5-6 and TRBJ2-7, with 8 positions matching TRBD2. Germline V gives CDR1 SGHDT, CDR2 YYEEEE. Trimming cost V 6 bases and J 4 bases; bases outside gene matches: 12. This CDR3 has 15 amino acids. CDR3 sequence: CASNPSAGVGYEQYF. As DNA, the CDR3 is TGTGCCAGCAACCCATCAGCGGGAGTTGGGTACGAGCAGTACTTC.

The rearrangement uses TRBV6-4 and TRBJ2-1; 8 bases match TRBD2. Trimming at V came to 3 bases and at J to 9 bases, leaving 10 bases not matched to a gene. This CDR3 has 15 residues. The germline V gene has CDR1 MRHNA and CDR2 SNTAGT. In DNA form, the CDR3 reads TGTGCCAGCAGTGATTCGGGGACTAGTAGCGCTGAGCAGTTCTTC. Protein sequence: CASSDSGTSSAEQFF.

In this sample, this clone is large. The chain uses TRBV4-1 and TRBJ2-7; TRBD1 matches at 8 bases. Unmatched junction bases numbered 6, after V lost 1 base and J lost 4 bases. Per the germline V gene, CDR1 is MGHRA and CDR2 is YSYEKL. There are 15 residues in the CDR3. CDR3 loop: CASSQGQTGEYEQYF. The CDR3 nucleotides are TGCGCCAGCAGCCAAGGTCAGACAGGGGAGTACGAGCAGTACTTC.

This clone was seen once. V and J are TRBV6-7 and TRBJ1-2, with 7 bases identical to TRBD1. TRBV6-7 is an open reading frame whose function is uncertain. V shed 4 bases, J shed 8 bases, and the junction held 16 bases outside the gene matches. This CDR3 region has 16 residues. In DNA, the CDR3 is TGTGCCAGCAGTTCCAAGGACAGGAGACGGGCGGGAGGCTACACCTTC. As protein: CASSSKDRRRAGGYTF.

The CDR3: CASSLSQGVTYEQYF. CDR3 sequence (DNA): TGTGCCAGCAGTTTATCTCAGGGGGTGACCTACGAGCAGTACTTC. The chain couples TRBV27 to TRBJ2-7; TRBD1 aligns across 7 bases. Germline CDR1 MNHEY, CDR2 SMNVEV (reference sequence). This CDR3 comprises 15 residues. Trimming removed 0 bases from V and 2 bases from J; junction bases left unmatched: 4.

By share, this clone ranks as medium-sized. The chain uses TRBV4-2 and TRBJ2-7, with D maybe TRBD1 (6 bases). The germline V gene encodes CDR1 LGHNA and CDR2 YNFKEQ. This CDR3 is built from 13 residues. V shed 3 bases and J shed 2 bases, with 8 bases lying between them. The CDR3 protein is CASSQGATYEQYF. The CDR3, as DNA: TGTGCCAGCAGCCAGGGGGCTACCTACGAGCAGTACTTC.

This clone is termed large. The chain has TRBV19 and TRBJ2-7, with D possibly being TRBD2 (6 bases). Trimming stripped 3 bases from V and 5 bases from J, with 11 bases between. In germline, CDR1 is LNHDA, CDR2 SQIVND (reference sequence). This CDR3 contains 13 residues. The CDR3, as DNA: TGTGCCAGTAGTATCGGGGGTTCGAACGAGCAGTACTTC. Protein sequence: CASSIGGSNEQYF.

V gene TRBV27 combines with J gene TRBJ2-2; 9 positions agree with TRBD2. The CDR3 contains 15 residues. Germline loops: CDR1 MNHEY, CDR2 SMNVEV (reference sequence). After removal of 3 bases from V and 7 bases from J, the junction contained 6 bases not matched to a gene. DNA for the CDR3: TGTGCCAGCAGTTTCCAGACTAGCGGTCGCGGGGAGCTGTTTTTT. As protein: CASSFQTSGRGELFF.